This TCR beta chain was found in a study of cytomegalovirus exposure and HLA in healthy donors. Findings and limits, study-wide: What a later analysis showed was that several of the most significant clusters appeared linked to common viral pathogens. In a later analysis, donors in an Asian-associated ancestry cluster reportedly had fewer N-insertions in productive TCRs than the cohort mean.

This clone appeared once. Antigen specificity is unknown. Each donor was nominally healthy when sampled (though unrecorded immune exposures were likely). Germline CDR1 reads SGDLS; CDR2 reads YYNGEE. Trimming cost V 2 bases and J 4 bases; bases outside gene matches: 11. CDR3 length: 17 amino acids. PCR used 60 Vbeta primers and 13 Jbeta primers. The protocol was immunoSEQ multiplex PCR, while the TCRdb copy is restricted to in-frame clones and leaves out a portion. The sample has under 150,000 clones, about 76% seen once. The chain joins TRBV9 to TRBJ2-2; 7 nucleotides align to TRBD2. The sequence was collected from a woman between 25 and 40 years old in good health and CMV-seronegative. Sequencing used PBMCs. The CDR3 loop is CASSVSGTTRSTGELFF. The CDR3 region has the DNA TGTGCCAGCAGCGTTTCCGGGACTACTCGGAGCACCGGGGAGCTGTTTTTT.